This T cell receptor beta chain was retrieved from a study of blood T cell repertoires in COVID-19. Across the whole study: T cells, B-cell-depleted T cells, or PBMCs supplied cDNA or gDNA.

In the source study's methods: Researchers report that nucleated cell counts were estimated from reference gene primer amplification. Using immunoSEQ multiplex PCR, the repertoire was profiled, and TCRdb retains in-frame clones only, with some absent. V and J calls and clone size are copied from that table; D and trimming were computed from the DNA. The sample shows 98,000 or so clones, about 87% of them seen only once. This clone was detected a few times. This CDR3 is 13 amino acids long. V was trimmed by 6 bases and J by 8 bases, leaving 16 bases between them. Germline V CDR1 and CDR2: SNHLY, FYNNEI.

V usage is TRBV2 and J usage is TRBJ1-2; D uncertain. The source material was peripheral blood. This sequence was found in a man in his fifties with acute or convalescent COVID-19. The chain's CDR3 is CASRSTSRSGYTF. The CDR3 DNA reads as TGTGCCAGCAGGAGCACTTCGCGATCGGGCTACACCTTC.